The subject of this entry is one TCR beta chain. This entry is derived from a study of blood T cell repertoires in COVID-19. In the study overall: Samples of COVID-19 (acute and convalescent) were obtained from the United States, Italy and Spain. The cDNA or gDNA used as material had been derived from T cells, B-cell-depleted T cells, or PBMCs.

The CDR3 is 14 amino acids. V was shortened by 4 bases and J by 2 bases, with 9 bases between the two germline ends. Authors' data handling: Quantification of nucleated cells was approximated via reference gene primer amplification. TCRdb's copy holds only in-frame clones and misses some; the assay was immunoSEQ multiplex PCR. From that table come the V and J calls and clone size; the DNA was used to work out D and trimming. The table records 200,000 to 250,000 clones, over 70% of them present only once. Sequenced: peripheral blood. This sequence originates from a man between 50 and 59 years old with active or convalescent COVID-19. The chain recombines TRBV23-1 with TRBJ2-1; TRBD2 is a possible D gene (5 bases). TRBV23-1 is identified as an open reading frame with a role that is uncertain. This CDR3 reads CASSPAGTYNEQFF. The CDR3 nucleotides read TGCGCCAGCAGTCCAGCCGGGACCTACAATGAGCAGTTCTTC.